This TCR beta chain was sequenced in a study of a mutant IDH1 vaccine in newly diagnosed glioma (dated by TCRdb to the early 2020s). About the investigation overall: Patients were given eight vaccinations, in weeks 1, 3, 5, 7, 11, 15, 19 and 23, which matched visits V03 through V10. Vaccination started 4-6 weeks after radiotherapy alone, or was given together with temozolomide cycles in the groups whose treatment included chemotherapy. Of the 30 to 35 treated patients, approximately 62% were male and roughly 40% were female, and a mean age of about 37 years was recorded. Before enrollment, most patients had been given radiochemotherapy with temozolomide as standard therapy, while the rest had received either radiotherapy alone or temozolomide alone. Six visits were used for peripheral blood collection: V03 (baseline), V05, V07, V10, V12 and V13. Longitudinal TCRB deep sequencing was performed for 20 to 25 treated patients wherever samples were available for exploratory analyses.

Library method: the immunoSEQ multiplex PCR assay. The hsTCRB Kit was used according to the manufacturer's protocol to amplify rearranged TCR beta chain sequences. Sequencing of TCRB libraries was carried out on an Illumina MiSeq. The study's processing was this. The proprietary platform of the kit vendor was used for demultiplexing, trimming and gene mapping. As stored in TCRdb, this immuneACCESS dataset retains in-frame rearrangements with V and J assigned. A fraction of the clones does not appear; measured against another copy, unresolved V genes explain less than half of the discrepancy, and the remainder lacks a known reason. The V and J calls and clone size were taken over from that table, and D and trimming were inferred from the DNA. The sample table lists tens of thousands of clones, around 76% of them with a count of one. Together, the top ten hold less than 6.5% of the sample. Summary of the overall study and its limitations: Immune responses induced by the vaccine were seen in approximately 92% of patients across multiple MHC alleles. Selection of PBMC samples for TCRB deep sequencing was based on availability. Changes in the top peripheral T cell clonotypes picked up by TCRB sequencing did not appear to be linked to pseudoprogression. The authors noted that analyses of patient blood samples could not be reproduced because of sample limitations.

The label giving this sample's time point can be read as: week 23, last vaccination. Each vaccine dose, consisting of 300 ug of a 20-mer mutant IDH1 peptide in Montanide, was administered subcutaneously with topical imiquimod. The donors had newly diagnosed IDH1-mutant astrocytomas of WHO grade 3 or 4 that showed loss of nuclear ATRX. The samples were drawn from NOA16, a multicentre, single-arm, open-label phase I trial in Germany that tested a mutant IDH1 peptide vaccine in humans for the first time. The DNeasy Blood and Tissue Kit was used to extract genomic DNA from EDTA blood for TCRB sequencing. From a lookup of the germline V gene, CDR1 and CDR2 are SGHTA and FQGNSA. The CDR3 holds 14 amino acids from the cysteine to the phenylalanine. Kept here is only the CDR3 DNA, which spans 42 bases and is read in frame from base 1. Trimming takes 7 bases from V and 0 bases from J, and the germline ends sit 11 bases apart.

A note on this clone: It lacks a known antigen. One base away there is no much larger clone; base qualities are not given.

The chain uses TRBV7-2 and TRBJ2-3; no D gene call is confident. Sequenced material: PBMCs, taken from a glioma patient whose treatment included an IDH1 peptide vaccine. The TCR sequence derives from a man over 45 with glioma. The CDR3 reads CASTSLPSTDTQYF. The bases read TGTGCCAGCACCTCACTCCCTAGCACAGATACGCAGTATTTT.